Listed below are T cell receptor beta chains from one sample, sequenced in a study of regulatory T cells in long-lasting Graves disease. TCRdb re-called the multiplex PCR reads with MiXCR, one entry per CDR3 protein. The top ten clones hold roughly 8.2% of a sample with approximately 540,000 distinct CDR3 sequences, 12% of them seen once. Another study also made use of these data, one on T cells in Graves' hyperthyroidism and ophthalmopathy.

The sample consisted of peripheral blood mononuclear cells (PBMCs), taken at new diagnosis, from a patient treated with antithyroid drugs. These receptors all come from a woman aged 25 to 39 with Graves disease. The CDR3 runs from the conserved cysteine through the conserved F or W. A D gene is named only where the DNA matches it firmly. Rows give clone size only sometimes, using once, few, many, or a class for an expanded clone.

-	TRBV30	many	TRBJ1-2	15	TGTGCCTGGAGGACCCCGAGGGGGGGCGGCAATGGCTACACCTTC	CAWRTPRGGGNGYTF
TRBD1	TRBV2	many	TRBJ1-1	13	TGTGCCAGCAGTGAAGAAGGGACAGCTGAAGCTTTCTTT	CASSEEGTAEAFF
-	TRBV20-1	-	TRBJ2-7	13	TGCAGTGCTAGAGATGGGACCCTCTTCGAGCAGTACTTC	CSARDGTLFEQYF
-	TRBV6-5	-	TRBJ1-2	13	TGTGCCAGCAGTTACGACGCGACGCGTGGCTACACCTTC	CASSYDATRGYTF
-	TRBV4-3	many	TRBJ2-3	17	TGCGCCAGCAGCCAAGATGGGGCAGGACTAAACACAGATACGCAGTATTTT	CASSQDGAGLNTDTQYF
-	TRBV29-1	many	TRBJ1-3	14	TGCAGCGTTGATTCTACAGGGTTTGGAAACACCATATATTTT	CSVDSTGFGNTIYF
-	TRBV28	many	TRBJ1-2	15	TGTGCCAGCAGACCAACAGGCTCCACTAACTATGGCTACACCTTC	CASRPTGSTNYGYTF
TRBD2	TRBV30	many	TRBJ2-1	16	TGTGCCTGGAGTGTACGTCTTAGCGGGATCTACAATGAGCAGTTCTTC	CAWSVRLSGIYNEQFF
TRBD2	TRBV10-1	-	TRBJ2-3	14	TGCGCCAGCAGTGAGTCAGCTAGCGGGGGTACGCAGTATTTT	CASSESASGGTQYF
TRBD2	TRBV19	once	TRBJ2-3	19	TGTGCCAGTAGTATATGGGGGCTAGCGGGAGGGTTCCGCACAGATACGCAGTATTTT	CASSIWGLAGGFRTDTQYF
-	TRBV7-2	many	TRBJ2-1	14	TGTGCCAGCAGCTTAGGAACGGGGTATGATGAGCAGTTCTTC	CASSLGTGYDEQFF
-	TRBV10-3	few	TRBJ1-4	16	TGTGCCATCAGTGGAGAGGCGGCCTTATCTAATGAAAAACTGTTTTTT	CAISGEAALSNEKLFF
-	TRBV20-1	many	TRBJ2-7	10	TGCAGTGCGCGGAGCTACGAGCAGTACTTC	CSARSYEQYF
-	TRBV24-1	many	TRBJ2-7	13	TGTGCCACCAGTCGGGGTTTAGGCTACGAGCAGTACTTC	CATSRGLGYEQYF
-	TRBV18	many	TRBJ2-1	15	TGTGCCAGCAGCCCCGATAGGAGCTCCTACAATGAGCAGTTCTTC	CASSPDRSSYNEQFF
TRBD2	TRBV4-3	-	TRBJ2-1	17	TGCGCCAGCAGCCTCAGGGAGGGACTAGCGGGAGTCAATGAGCAGTTCTTC	CASSLREGLAGVNEQFF
TRBD1	TRBV7-8	few	TRBJ2-1	13	TGTGCCAGCAGCTGGACAGGGGGCGCCGAGCAGTTCTTC	CASSWTGGAEQFF
TRBD2	TRBV6-5	-	TRBJ2-7	15	TGTGCCAGCAGTTACCGGACTAGCGGCCCCTACGAGCAGTACTTC	CASSYRTSGPYEQYF
-	TRBV2	many	TRBJ1-2	13	TGTGCCAGCAGTAGGGACGTAAACTATGGCTACACCTTC	CASSRDVNYGYTF
TRBD2	TRBV6-1	many	TRBJ2-7	15	TGTGCCAGCAGACCGACTAGCGGGAGAGCCGGCGAGCAGTACTTC	CASRPTSGRAGEQYF
TRBD1	TRBV6-1	-	TRBJ1-3	14	TGTGCCAGCAGACGTACAGGGGCTGGAAACACCATATATTTT	CASRRTGAGNTIYF
TRBD2	TRBV2	many	TRBJ2-1	17	TGTGCCAGCAGTAGCGTCCCCACCGGGACTAGGCACAATGAGCAGTTCTTC	CASSSVPTGTRHNEQFF
-	TRBV28	few	TRBJ1-3	11	TGTGCCAGCAGTTTTGACGGGACCATATATTTT	CASSFDGTIYF
-	TRBV30	few	TRBJ2-3	17	TGTGCCTGGAGTGAAAACAAACCGGGACGGAGGGCAGATACGCAGTATTTT	CAWSENKPGRRADTQYF
-	TRBV7-2	many	TRBJ2-7	14	TGTGCCAGCAGCTACAGAGTACTTTCCTACGAGCAGTACTTC	CASSYRVLSYEQYF
TRBD1	TRBV28	many	TRBJ2-5	15	TGTGCCAGCATCCGACGGACAGGGGGCCCAGAGACCCAGTACTTC	CASIRRTGGPETQYF
TRBD1	TRBV6-2/TRBV6-3	many	TRBJ2-1	15	TGTGCCAGCAGTTTGGGACAGGGGGCGCGTAATGAGCAGTTCTTC	CASSLGQGARNEQFF
-	TRBV20-1	many	TRBJ2-7	14	TGCAGTGCTAGGGGTTTTGGGTTCGACTACGAGCAGTACTTC	CSARGFGFDYEQYF
TRBD1	TRBV27	many	TRBJ2-2	15	TGTGCCAGCAGTTTAATTGGCACAGGGGCCGGGGAGCTGTTTTTT	CASSLIGTGAGELFF
-	TRBV27	many	TRBJ2-7	16	TGTGCCAGCAGACCAAAGGGGGGAACGTACTCCTACGAGCAGTACTTC	CASRPKGGTYSYEQYF
-	TRBV20-1	-	TRBJ2-1	16	TGCAGTGCTAGAGCTACGGGGCAGGGCACCTACAATGAGCAGTTCTTC	CSARATGQGTYNEQFF
TRBD1	TRBV9	many	TRBJ1-5	16	TGTGCCAGCAGCGCGACAGGGGAACTACATGGGCGGCCCCAGCATTTT	CASSATGELHGRPQHF
-	TRBV20-1	few	TRBJ1-1	13	TGCAGCGTACAGGGAAGCATGAACACTGAAGCTTTCTTT	CSVQGSMNTEAFF